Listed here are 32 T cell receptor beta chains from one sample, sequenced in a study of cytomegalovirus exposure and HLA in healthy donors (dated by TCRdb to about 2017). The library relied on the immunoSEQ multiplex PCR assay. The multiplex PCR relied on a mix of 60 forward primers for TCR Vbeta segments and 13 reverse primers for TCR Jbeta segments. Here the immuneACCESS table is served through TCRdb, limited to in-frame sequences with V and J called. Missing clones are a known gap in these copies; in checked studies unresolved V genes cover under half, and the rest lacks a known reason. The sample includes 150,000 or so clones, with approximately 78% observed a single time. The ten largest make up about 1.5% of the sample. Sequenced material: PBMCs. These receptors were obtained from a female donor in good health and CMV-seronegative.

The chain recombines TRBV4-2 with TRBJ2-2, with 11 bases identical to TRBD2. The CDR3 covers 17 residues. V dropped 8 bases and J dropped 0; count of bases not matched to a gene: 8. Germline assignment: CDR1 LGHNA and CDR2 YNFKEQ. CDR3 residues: CASLAGGLPSNTGELFF. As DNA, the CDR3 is TGTGCCAGCTTAGCGGGAGGGCTCCCATCGAACACCGGGGAGCTGTTTTTT.

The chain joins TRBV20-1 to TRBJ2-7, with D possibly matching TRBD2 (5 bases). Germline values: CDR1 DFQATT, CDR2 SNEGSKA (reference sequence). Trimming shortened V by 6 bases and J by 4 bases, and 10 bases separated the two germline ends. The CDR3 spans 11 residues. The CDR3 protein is CSARTRYEQYF. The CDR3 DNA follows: TGCAGTGCCCGGACTCGTTACGAGCAGTACTTC.

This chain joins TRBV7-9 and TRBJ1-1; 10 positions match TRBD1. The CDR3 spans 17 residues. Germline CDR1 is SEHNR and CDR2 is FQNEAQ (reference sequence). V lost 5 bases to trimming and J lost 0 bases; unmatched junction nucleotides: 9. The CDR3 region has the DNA TGTGCCAGCAGCCACCGGGACAGGGGAAGAGTGAACACTGAAGCTTTCTTT. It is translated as CASSHRDRGRVNTEAFF.

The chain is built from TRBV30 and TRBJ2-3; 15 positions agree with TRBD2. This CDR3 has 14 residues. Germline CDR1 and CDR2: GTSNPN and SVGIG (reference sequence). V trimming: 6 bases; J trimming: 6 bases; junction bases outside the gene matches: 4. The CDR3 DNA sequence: TGTGCCTGCGAGGGGACTAGCGGGAGGGATACGCAGTATTTT. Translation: CACEGTSGRDTQYF.

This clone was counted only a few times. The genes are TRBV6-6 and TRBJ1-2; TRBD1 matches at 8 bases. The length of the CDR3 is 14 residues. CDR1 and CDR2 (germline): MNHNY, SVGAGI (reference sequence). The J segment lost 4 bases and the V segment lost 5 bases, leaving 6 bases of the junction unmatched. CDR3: CASSTDRDSYGYTF. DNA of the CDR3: TGTGCCAGCAGTACGGACAGGGATAGCTATGGCTACACCTTC.

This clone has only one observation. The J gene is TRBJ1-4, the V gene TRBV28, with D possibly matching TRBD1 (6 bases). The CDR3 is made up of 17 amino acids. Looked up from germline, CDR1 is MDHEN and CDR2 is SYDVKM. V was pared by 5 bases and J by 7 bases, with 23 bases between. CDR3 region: CASSPPPGGGVAEKLFF. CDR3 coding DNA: TGTGCCAGCAGTCCTCCCCCTGGGGGGGGCGTCGCTGAAAAACTGTTTTTT. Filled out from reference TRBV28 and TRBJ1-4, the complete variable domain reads DVKVTQSSRYLVKRTGEKVFLECVQDMDHENMFWYRQDPGLGLRLIYFSYDVKMKEKGDIPEGYSVSREKKERFSLILESASTNQTSMYLCASSPPPGGGVAEKLFFGSGTQLSVL.

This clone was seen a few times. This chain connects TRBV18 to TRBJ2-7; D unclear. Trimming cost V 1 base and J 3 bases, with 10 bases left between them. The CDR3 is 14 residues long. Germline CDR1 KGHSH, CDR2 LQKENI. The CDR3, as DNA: TGTGCCAGCTCACCACAGAGCGTCAACTACGAGCAGTACTTC. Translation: CASSPQSVNYEQYF.

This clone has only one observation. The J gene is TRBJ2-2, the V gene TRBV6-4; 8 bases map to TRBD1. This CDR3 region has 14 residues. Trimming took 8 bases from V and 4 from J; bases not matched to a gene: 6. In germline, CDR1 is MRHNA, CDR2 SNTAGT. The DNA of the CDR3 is TGTGCCAGCCGACAGGGGAGCGGCACCGGGGAGCTGTTTTTT. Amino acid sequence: CASRQGSGTGELFF.

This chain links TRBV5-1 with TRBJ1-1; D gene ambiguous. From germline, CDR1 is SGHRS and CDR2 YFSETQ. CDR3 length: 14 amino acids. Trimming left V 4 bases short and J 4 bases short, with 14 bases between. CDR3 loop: CASSPTGLPTEAFF. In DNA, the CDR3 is TGCGCCAGCAGCCCCACCGGGTTGCCCACTGAAGCTTTCTTT.

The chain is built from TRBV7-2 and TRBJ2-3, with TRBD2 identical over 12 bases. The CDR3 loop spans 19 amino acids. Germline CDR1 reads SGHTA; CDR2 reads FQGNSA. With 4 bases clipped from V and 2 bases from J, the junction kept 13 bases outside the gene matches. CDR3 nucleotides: TGTGCCAGCAGCTCCCCCCTTAAGCTAGCGGGAGGGTACACAGATACGCAGTATTTT. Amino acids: CASSSPLKLAGGYTDTQYF.

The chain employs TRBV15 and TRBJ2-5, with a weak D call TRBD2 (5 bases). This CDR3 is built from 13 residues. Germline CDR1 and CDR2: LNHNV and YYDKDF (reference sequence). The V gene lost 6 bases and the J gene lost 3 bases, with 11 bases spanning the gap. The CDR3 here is CATSLFSEETQYF. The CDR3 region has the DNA TGTGCCACCAGTTTATTTAGCGAAGAGACCCAGTACTTC.

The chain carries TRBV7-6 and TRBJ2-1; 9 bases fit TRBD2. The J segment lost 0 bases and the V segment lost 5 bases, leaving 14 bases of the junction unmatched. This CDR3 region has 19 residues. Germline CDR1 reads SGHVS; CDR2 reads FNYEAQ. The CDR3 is CASSALAGAKSFSYNEQFF. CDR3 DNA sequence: TGTGCCAGCAGCGCATTAGCGGGAGCAAAATCTTTCTCCTACAATGAGCAGTTCTTC.

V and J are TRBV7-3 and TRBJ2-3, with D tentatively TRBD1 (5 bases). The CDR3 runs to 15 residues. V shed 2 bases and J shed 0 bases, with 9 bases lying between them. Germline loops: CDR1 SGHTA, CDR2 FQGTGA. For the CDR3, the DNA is TGTGCCAGCAGCTTAGGGGCGACTAGCACAGATACGCAGTATTTT. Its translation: CASSLGATSTDTQYF.

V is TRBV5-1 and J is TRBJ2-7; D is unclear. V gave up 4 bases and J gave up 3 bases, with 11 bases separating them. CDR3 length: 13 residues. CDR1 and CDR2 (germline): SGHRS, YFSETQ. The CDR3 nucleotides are TGCGCCAGCAGCGCCGCCCAGGACTACGAGCAGTACTTC. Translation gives CASSAAQDYEQYF.

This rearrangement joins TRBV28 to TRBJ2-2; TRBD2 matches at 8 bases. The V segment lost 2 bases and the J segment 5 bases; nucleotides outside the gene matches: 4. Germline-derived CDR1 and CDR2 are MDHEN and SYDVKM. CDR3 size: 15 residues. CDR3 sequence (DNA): TGTGCCAGCAGTTTAGGCGGGAGGTTGACCGGGGAGCTGTTTTTT. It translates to CASSLGGRLTGELFF.

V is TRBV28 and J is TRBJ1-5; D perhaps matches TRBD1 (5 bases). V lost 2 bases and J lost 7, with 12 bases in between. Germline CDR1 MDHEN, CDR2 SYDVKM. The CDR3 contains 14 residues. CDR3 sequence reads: CASSLDQGEQPQHF. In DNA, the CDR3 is TGTGCCAGCAGTTTAGATCAGGGTGAGCAGCCCCAGCATTTT.

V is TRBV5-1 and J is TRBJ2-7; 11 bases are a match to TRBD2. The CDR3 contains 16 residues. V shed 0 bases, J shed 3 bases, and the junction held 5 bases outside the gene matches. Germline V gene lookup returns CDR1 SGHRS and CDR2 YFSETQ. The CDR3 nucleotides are TGCGCCAGCAGCTTGGGACTAGCGGGACTAAACTACGAGCAGTACTTC. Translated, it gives CASSLGLAGLNYEQYF.

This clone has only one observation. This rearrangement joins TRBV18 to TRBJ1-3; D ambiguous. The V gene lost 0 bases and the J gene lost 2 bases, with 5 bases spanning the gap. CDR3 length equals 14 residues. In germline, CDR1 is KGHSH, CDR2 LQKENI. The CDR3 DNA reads TGTGCCAGCTCACCACCCCCGGCTGGAAACACCATATATTTT. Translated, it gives CASSPPPAGNTIYF.

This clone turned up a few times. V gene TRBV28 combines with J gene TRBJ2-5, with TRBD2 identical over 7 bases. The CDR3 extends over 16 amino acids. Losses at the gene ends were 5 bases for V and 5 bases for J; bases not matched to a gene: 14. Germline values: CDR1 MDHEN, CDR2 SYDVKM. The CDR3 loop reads CASSRSRAPGRETQYF. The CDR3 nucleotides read TGTGCCAGCAGTCGATCCCGGGCCCCCGGGAGGGAGACCCAGTACTTC.

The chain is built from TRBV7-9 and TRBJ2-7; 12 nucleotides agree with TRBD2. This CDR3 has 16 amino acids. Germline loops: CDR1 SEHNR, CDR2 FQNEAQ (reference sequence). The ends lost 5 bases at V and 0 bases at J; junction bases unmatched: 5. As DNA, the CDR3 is TGTGCCAGCAGCCTTACGACTAGCGGGAGCTCCTACGAGCAGTACTTC. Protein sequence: CASSLTTSGSSYEQYF.

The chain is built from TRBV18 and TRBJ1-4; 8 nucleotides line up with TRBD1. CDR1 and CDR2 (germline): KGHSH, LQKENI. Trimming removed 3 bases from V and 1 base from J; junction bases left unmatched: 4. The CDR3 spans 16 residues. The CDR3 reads CASSPGRGLTNEKLFF. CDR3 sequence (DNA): TGTGCCAGCTCACCTGGCAGGGGGCTAACTAATGAAAAACTGTTTTTT.

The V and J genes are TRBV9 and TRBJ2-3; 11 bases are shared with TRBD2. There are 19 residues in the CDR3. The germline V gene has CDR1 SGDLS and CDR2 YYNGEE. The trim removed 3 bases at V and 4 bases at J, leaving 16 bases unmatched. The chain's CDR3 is CASSASPRELAGVADTQYF. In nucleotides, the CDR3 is TGTGCCAGCAGCGCTTCCCCGCGGGAACTAGCGGGAGTTGCAGATACGCAGTATTTT.

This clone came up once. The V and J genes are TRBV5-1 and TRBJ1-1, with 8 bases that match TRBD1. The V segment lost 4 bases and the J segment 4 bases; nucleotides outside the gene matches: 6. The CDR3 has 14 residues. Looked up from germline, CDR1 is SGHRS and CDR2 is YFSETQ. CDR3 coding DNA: TGCGCCAGCAGCCTGAACAGGGGGGCCACTGAAGCTTTCTTT. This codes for CASSLNRGATEAFF. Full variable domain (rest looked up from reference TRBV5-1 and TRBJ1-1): KAGVTQTPRYLIKTRGQQVTLSCSPISGHRSVSWYQQTPGQGLQFLFEYFSETQRNKGNFPGRFSGRQFSNSRSEMNVSTLELGDSALYLCASSLNRGATEAFFGQGTRLTVV.

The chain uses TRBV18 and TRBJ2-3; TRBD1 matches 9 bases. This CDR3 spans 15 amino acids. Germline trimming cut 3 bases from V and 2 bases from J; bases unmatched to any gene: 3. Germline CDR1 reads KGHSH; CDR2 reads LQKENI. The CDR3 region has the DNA TGTGCCAGCTCACCTTACAGGGGGCACACAGATACGCAGTATTTT. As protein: CASSPYRGHTDTQYF.

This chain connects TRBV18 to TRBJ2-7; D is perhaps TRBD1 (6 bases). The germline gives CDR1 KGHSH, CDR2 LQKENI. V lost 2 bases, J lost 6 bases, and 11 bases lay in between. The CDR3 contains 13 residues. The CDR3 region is CASSPDGRGEQYF. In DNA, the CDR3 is TGTGCCAGCTCACCAGACGGCAGGGGCGAGCAGTACTTC.

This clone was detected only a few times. In DNA form, the CDR3 reads TGTGCCAGCAGCCCAATTAATCGACAGGGGAGCTACGAGCAGTACTTC. It translates to CASSPINRQGSYEQYF. The rearrangement links TRBV11-2 to TRBJ2-7; the match to TRBD1 covers 8 bases. The CDR3 covers 16 residues. Germline trimming cut 5 bases from V and 3 bases from J; bases unmatched to any gene: 12. The germline CDR1 and CDR2 sequences are SGHAT and FQNNGV.

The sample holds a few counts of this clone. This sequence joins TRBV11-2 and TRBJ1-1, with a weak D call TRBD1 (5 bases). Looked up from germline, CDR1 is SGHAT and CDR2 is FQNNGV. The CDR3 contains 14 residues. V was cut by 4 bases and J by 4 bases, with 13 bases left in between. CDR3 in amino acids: CASSSSPGSTEAFF. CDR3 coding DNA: TGTGCCAGCAGCTCGTCACCAGGGTCCACTGAAGCTTTCTTT.

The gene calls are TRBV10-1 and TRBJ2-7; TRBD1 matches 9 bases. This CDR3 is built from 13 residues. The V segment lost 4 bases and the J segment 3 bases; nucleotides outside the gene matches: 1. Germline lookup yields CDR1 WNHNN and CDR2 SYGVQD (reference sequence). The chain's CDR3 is CASSGGQGYEQYF. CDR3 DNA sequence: TGCGCCAGCAGTGGGGGACAGGGCTACGAGCAGTACTTC.

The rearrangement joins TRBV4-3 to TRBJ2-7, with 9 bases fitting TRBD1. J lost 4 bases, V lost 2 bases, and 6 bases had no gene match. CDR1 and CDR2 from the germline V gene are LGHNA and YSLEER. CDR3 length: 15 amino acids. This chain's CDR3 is CASSQQQGAVYEQYF. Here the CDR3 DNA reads TGCGCCAGCAGCCAACAACAGGGGGCGGTTTACGAGCAGTACTTC.

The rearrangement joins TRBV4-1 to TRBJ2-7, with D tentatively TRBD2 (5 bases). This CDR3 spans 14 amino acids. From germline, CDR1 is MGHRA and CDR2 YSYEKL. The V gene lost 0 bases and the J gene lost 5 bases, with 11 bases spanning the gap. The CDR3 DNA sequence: TGCGCCAGCAGCCAAGAGCTAGCAACAGACGAGCAGTACTTC. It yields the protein CASSQELATDEQYF.

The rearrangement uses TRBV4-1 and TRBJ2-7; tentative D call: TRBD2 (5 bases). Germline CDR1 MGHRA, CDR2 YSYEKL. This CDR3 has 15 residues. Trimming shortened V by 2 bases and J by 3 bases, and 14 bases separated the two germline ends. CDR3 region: CASSQNPTTNYEQYF. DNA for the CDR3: TGCGCCAGCAGCCAAAACCCGACTACCAACTACGAGCAGTACTTC.

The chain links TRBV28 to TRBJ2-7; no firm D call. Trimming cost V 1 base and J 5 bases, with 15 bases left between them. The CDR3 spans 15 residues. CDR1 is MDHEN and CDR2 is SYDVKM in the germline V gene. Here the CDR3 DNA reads TGTGCCAGCAGTTTATCCTTTACATACGTCGACGAGCAGTACTTC. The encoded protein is CASSLSFTYVDEQYF.